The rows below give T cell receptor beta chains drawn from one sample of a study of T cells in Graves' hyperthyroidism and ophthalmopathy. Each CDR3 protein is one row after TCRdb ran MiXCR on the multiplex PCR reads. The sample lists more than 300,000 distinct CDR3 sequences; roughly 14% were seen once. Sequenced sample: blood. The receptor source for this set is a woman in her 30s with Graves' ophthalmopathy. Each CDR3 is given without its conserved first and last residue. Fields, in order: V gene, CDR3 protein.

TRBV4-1 ASSQDRVGRSYGYT
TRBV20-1 SAKTGGTGGYT
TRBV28 ASVADYGYT
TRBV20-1 SATLDSSLNEQF
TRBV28 ASSDTAGWRPNRTDTQY
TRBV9 ASSATGTVTEKLF
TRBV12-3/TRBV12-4 ASSWDRDSTNEKLF
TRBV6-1 ASSETGRSYGYT
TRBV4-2 ASGLNTETF
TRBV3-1 ASSQVASRVEQETQY
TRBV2 ASSETYEQY
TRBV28 ASSLNTRPEGETQY
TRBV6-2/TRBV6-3 ASSLPGTSGAPSYEQY
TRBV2 ASSEGLAASNEQF
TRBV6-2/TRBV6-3 AGSGHLNTEAF
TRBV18 ASSPPFAPQH
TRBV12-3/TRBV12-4 ASSFGRVGTEAF
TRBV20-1 SADSGAGMETQY
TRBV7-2 ASSKQPGLGAAGELF
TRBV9 ASSVEGDPLGNEQF
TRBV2 ASSAGDPGGSPLH
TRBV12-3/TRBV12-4 ASSKGLAGFSHTDTQY
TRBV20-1 SARSWDRTYEQY
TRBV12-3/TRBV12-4 ASSLAPGQNQPQH
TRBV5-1 ASSLWSGSNQPQH
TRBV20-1 SAPVAGIQETQY
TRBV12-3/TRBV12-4 ASSFSTSSDTQY
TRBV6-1 ASILERFGLEQY
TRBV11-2 ASSSWGLAAEQY
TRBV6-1 ASSHIQGNTEAF
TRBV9 ASSPWLTGGTDTQY
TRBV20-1 SARDLRDYNEQF
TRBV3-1 ASSQDSVTRGEQY
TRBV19 ASSTPLAGALGDTQY
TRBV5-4 ASSNKRGVGDTEAF